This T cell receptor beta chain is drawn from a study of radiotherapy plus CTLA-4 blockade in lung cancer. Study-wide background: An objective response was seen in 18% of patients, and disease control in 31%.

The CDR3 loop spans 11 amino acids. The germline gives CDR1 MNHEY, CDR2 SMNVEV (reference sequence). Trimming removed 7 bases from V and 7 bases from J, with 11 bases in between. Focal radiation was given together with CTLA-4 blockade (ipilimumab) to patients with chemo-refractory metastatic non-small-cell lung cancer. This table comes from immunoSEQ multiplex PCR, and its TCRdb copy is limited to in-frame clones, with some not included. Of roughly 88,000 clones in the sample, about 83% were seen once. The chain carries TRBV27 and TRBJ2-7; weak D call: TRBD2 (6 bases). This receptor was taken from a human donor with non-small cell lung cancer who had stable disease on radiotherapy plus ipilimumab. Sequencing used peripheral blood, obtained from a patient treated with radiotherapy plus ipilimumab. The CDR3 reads CASNFRGEQYF. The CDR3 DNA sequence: TGTGCCAGCAATTTTCGGGGGGAGCAGTACTTC.